This entry lists 15 T cell receptor beta chains sequenced from one sample in a study of metastatic and nonmetastatic thyroid tumors. Treatment of any kind had been given to no patient before thyroid surgery. TCRdb re-analyzed the PCR reads using MiXCR. The profile covers 15,000 to 20,000 clones, with approximately 28% appearing a single time and 15% to 18% taken by the ten largest. The sequenced material came from tumor tissue. These receptors were taken from a female donor with papillary thyroid cancer or a benign thyroid nodule (not recorded which). Some clones in this sample may be carry-over from other donors' samples.

This clone was observed many times. Written as DNA, the CDR3 is TGTGCCAGCAGCTTCAGGGGGGGATGGGAGCAGTACTTC. Encoded protein: CASSFRGGWEQYF. The chain joins TRBV5-6 to TRBJ2-7, with D perhaps assigned TRBD1 or TRBD2 (7 bases each). The CDR3 is 13 residues long. Germline assignment: CDR1 SGHDT and CDR2 YYEEEE. Trimming took 2 bases from V and 7 from J, leaving 13 bases between them.

This clone occurred many times. V usage is TRBV20-1 and J usage is TRBJ2-5; tentatively, D is TRBD2 (5 bases). Germline CDR1 is DFQATT and CDR2 is SNEGSKA (reference sequence). V was pared by 3 bases and J by 2 bases, with 10 bases between. CDR3 length: 13 residues. CDR3 region: CSARRVVQETQYF. In nucleotides, the CDR3 is TGCAGTGCTAGGCGGGTCGTACAAGAGACCCAGTACTTC.

This clone was observed many times. This sequence joins TRBV28 and TRBJ2-5; 12 bases are shared with TRBD2. CDR1 and CDR2 from the germline V gene are MDHEN and SYDVKM. This CDR3 is 16 amino acids long. V lost 4 bases, J lost 5 bases, and 8 bases stayed unmatched. DNA for the CDR3: TGTGCCAGCAGTTCTCGACTAGCGGGAGTGGGGGAGACCCAGTACTTC. Translated, it gives CASSSRLAGVGETQYF.

This clone turned up a few times. A much larger clone lies one base from this, so it may be a read error. This chain connects TRBV20-1 to TRBJ2-7; D unclear. Looked up from germline, CDR1 is DFQATT and CDR2 is SNEGSKA (reference sequence). CDR3 size: 12 residues. The CDR3: CIFLWSSYEQYF. For the CDR3, the DNA is TGCATCTTTCTCTGGTCCTCCTACGAGCAGTACTTC.

The CDR3 loop reads CSARGRQTTNTGELFF. Written as DNA, the CDR3 is TGCAGTGCTAGAGGGAGGCAAACTACGAACACCGGGGAGCTGTTTTTT. The chain carries TRBV20-1 and TRBJ2-2, with TRBD2 as a possible D gene (5 bases). V was trimmed by 1 base and J by 0 bases, leaving 12 bases between them. This CDR3 has 16 amino acids. Germline V gene data show CDR1 as DFQATT and CDR2 as SNEGSKA (reference sequence).

The V call is TRBV4-2, the J call TRBJ2-7, with D unclear. The CDR3 runs 14 residues. CDR1 and CDR2 (germline): LGHNA, YNFKEQ. Trimming pared 0 bases from V and 6 bases from J, leaving 12 bases between. CDR3 residues: CASSQDRSLSEQYF. CDR3 sequence (DNA): TGTGCCAGCAGCCAAGATCGCAGTCTTTCCGAGCAGTACTTC.

This clone was observed a handful of times. With a much larger clone just one base away, this may be a read error. The rearrangement uses TRBV20-1 and TRBJ2-2, with TRBD1 matching over 7 bases. This CDR3 spans 15 amino acids. J was trimmed by 3 bases and V by 8 bases; bases with no gene match: 12. CDR1 and CDR2 from the germline V gene are DFQATT and SNEGSKA (reference sequence). The DNA for the CDR3 is TGCAGTTCTCCCCGACAGGGTGGGGACACCGGGGAGCTGTTTTTT. Its protein product is CSSPRQGGDTGELFF.

This clone was recorded at least ten times. The chain uses TRBV2 and TRBJ2-3; the D gene is possibly TRBD2 (6 bases). There are 14 residues in the CDR3. V dropped 5 bases and J dropped 3 bases, with 12 bases sitting between them. Germline values: CDR1 SNHLY, CDR2 FYNNEI. CDR3 residues: CASSRGAGTDTQYF. The CDR3 DNA follows: TGTGCCAGCAGTCGTGGAGCGGGTACAGATACGCAGTATTTT.

The chain couples TRBV11-2 to TRBJ2-7; TRBD1 aligns across 11 bases. After removal of 4 bases from V and 3 bases from J, the junction contained 2 bases not matched to a gene. The length of the CDR3 is 14 residues. CDR1 and CDR2 from the germline V gene are SGHAT and FQNNGV. The chain's CDR3 is CASSSGTGGYEQYF. As DNA, the CDR3 is TGTGCCAGCAGCTCCGGGACAGGGGGCTACGAGCAGTACTTC.

This clone has at least ten counts. V usage is TRBV27 and J usage is TRBJ2-2; TRBD1 matches at 10 bases. The J segment lost 8 bases and the V segment lost 3 bases, leaving 3 bases of the junction unmatched. This CDR3 is built from 14 residues. CDR1 and CDR2 (germline): MNHEY, SMNVEV (reference sequence). This chain's CDR3 is CASSFGQGVGELFF. The CDR3, as DNA: TGTGCCAGCAGTTTTGGACAGGGGGTTGGGGAGCTGTTTTTT.

The chain combines TRBV11-3 with TRBJ2-7; possible D gene TRBD2, 7 bases. The V gene lost 5 bases and the J gene lost 3 bases, with 17 bases spanning the gap. CDR1 is SGHNT, CDR2 YENEEA, per germline. The CDR3 has 15 amino acids. The CDR3 DNA follows: TGTGCCAGCAGCAGACAAGGGGGAGGGATCTACGAGCAGTACTTC. Translation gives CASSRQGGGIYEQYF.

By share, this clone counts as medium-sized. The rearrangement joins TRBV15 to TRBJ2-1, with TRBD2 matching over 10 bases. In germline, CDR1 is LNHNV, CDR2 YYDKDF (reference sequence). V was clipped by 5 bases and J by 9 bases; unmatched bases: 10. This CDR3 has 15 amino acids. The CDR3 protein is CATSGPGLAKPEQFF. The CDR3 DNA follows: TGTGCCACCAGCGGCCCGGGACTAGCGAAACCTGAGCAGTTCTTC.

This clone was counted between two and nine times. The gene calls are TRBV6-5 and TRBJ2-2, with 10 positions matching TRBD2. The CDR3 contains 16 residues. J lost 1 base, V lost 8 bases, and 7 bases had no gene match. Germline V lookup: CDR1 MNHEY, CDR2 SVGAGI. For the CDR3, the DNA is TGTGCCAGCCTACAAAGCGGGAGGGAGAACACCGGGGAGCTGTTTTTT. This encodes CASLQSGRENTGELFF.

This clone was observed at least ten times. This rearrangement joins TRBV27 to TRBJ2-6; D remains unclear. The V gene lost 6 bases and the J gene lost 0 bases, with 15 bases spanning the gap. The CDR3 has 17 residues. Germline CDR1 MNHEY, CDR2 SMNVEV (reference sequence). CDR3 in amino acids: CASRPVPFHSGANVLTF. The CDR3 nucleotides read TGTGCCAGCAGACCAGTCCCCTTTCACTCTGGGGCCAACGTCCTGACTTTC.

The gene calls are TRBV6-5 and TRBJ2-7, with D possibly matching TRBD1 (7 bases). Looked up from germline, CDR1 is MNHEY and CDR2 is SVGAGI. The CDR3 has 14 residues. Trimming took off 4 bases at V and 2 bases at J, with 12 bases between the two ends. The CDR3 DNA is TGTGCCAGCAGTTCCGGAGGGACAGCCTACGAGCAGTACTTC. The encoded protein is CASSSGGTAYEQYF.